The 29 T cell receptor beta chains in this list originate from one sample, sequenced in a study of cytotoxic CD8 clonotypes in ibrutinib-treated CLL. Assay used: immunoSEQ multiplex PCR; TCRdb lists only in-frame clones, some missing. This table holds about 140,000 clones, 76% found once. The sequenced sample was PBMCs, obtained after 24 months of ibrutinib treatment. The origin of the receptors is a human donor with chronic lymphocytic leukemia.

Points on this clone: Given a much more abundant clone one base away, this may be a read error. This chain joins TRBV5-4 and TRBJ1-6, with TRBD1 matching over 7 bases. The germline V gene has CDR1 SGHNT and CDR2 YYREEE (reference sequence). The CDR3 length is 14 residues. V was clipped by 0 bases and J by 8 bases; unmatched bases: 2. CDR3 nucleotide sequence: TGTGCCAGCAGCTTGGCAGGGGGTGATTCACCCCTCCACTTT. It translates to CASSLAGGDSPLHF.

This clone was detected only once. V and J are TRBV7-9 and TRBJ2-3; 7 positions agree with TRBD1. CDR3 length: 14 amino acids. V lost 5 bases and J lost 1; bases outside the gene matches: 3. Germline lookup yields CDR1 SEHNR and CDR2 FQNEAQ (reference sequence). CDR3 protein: CASSPTGGTDTQYF. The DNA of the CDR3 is TGTGCCAGCAGCCCCACAGGGGGCACAGATACGCAGTATTTT.

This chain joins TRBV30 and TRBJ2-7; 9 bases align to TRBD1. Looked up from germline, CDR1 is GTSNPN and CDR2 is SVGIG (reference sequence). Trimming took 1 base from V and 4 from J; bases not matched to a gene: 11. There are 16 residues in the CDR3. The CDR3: CAWSAIPGQGLYEQYF. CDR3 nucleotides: TGTGCCTGGAGTGCAATCCCGGGACAGGGCCTTTACGAGCAGTACTTC.

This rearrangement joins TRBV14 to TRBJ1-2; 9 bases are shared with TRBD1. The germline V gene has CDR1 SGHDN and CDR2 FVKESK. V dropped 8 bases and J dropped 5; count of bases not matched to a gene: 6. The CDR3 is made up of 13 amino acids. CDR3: CASPQGAGYGYTF. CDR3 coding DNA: TGTGCCAGCCCACAGGGGGCCGGTTATGGCTACACCTTC.

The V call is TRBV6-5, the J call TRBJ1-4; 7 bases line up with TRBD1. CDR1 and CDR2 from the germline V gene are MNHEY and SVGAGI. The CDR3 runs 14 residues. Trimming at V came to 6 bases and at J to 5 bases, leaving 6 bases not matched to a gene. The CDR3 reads CASRRTGPNEKLFF. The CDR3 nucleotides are TGTGCCAGCAGACGGACAGGCCCGAATGAAAAACTGTTTTTT.

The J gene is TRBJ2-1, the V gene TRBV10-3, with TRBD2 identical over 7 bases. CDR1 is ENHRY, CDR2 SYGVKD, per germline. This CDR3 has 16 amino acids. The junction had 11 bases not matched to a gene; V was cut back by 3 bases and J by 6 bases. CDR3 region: CAISDLPVGLGNEQFF. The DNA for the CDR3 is TGTGCCATCAGTGACCTCCCGGTCGGACTAGGCAATGAGCAGTTCTTC.

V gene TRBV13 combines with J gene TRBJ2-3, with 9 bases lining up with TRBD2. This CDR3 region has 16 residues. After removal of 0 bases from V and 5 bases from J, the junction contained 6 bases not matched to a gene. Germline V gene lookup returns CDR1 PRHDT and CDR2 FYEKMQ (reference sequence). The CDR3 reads CASSLGPSGAGDTQYF. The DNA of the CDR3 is TGTGCCAGCAGCTTAGGCCCTAGCGGGGCGGGAGATACGCAGTATTTT.

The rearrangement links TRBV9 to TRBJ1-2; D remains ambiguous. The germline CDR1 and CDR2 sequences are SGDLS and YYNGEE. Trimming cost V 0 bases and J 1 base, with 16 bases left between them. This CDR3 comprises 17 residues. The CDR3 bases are TGTGCCAGCAGCGTAGGTTTGGGGTCCCACCTTAACTATGGCTACACCTTC. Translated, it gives CASSVGLGSHLNYGYTF.

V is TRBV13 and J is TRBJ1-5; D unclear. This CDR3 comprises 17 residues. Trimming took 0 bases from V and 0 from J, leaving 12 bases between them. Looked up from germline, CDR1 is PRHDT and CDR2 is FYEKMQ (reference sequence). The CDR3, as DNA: TGTGCCAGCAGCTTAGGAAGGACCCCCTATAGCAATCAGCCCCAGCATTTT. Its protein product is CASSLGRTPYSNQPQHF. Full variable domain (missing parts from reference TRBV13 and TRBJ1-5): AAGVIQSPRHLIKEKRETATLKCYPIPRHDTVYWYQQGPGQDPQFLISFYEKMQSDKGSIPDRFSAQQFSDYHSELNMSSLELGDSALYFCASSLGRTPYSNQPQHFGDGTRLSIL.

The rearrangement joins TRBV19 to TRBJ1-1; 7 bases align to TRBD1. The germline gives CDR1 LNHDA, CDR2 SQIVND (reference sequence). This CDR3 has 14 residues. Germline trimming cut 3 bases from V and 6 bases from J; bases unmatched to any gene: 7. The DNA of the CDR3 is TGTGCCAGTAGTATGCAGACAGGGAGCCCTGAAGCTTTCTTT. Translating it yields CASSMQTGSPEAFF.

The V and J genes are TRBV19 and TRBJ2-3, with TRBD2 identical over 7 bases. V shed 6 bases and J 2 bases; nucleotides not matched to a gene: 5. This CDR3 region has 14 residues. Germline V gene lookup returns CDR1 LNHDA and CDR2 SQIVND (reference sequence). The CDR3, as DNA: TGTGCCAGTAGGCCGAGCGGGAACACAGATACGCAGTATTTT. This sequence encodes CASRPSGNTDTQYF.

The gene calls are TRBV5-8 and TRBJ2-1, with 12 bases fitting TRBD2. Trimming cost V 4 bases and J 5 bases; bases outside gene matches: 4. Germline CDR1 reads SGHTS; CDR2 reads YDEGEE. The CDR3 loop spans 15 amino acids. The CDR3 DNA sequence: TGTGCCAGCAGCCCGGGACTAGCGGGTCACAATGAGCAGTTCTTC. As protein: CASSPGLAGHNEQFF.

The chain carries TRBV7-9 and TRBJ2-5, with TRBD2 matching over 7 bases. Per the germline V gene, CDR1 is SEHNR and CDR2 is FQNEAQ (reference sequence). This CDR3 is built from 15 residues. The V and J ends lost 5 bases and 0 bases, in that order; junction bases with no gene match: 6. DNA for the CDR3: TGTGCCAGCAGCCAGGTGCGGGGGTACCAAGAGACCCAGTACTTC. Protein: CASSQVRGYQETQYF.

In nucleotides, the CDR3 is TGTGCCAGTAGTATGGTCGGGCAGAGCTATGGCTACACCTTC. Its protein is CASSMVGQSYGYTF. The J gene is TRBJ1-2, the V gene TRBV19, with no clear D. Trimming took off 3 bases at V and 4 bases at J, with 12 bases between the two ends. In germline, CDR1 is LNHDA, CDR2 SQIVND (reference sequence). The CDR3 covers 14 residues.

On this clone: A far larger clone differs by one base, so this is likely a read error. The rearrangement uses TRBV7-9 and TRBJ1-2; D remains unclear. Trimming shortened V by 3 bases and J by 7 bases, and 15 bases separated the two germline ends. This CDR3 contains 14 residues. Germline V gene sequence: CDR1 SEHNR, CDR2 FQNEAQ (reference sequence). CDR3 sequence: CASSLAGPSFGYTF. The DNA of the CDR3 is TGTGCCAGCAGCTTGGCCGGGCCCAGCTTTGGCTACACCTTC. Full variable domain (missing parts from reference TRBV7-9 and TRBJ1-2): DTGVSQNPRHKITKRGQNVTFRCDPISEHNRLYWYRQTLGQGPEFLTYFQNEAQLEKSRLLSDRFSAERPKGSFSTLEIQRTEQGDSAMYLCASSLAGPSFGYTFGSGTRLTVV.

CDR3: CASSRQTRGTEAFF. The CDR3 bases are TGTGCCAGCAGTAGACAGACCCGGGGCACTGAAGCTTTCTTT. The chain joins TRBV6-6 to TRBJ1-1, with D perhaps TRBD1 (5 bases). The CDR3 runs to 14 residues. The germline gives CDR1 MNHNY, CDR2 SVGAGI (reference sequence). V dropped 5 bases and J dropped 4 bases, with 14 bases sitting between them.

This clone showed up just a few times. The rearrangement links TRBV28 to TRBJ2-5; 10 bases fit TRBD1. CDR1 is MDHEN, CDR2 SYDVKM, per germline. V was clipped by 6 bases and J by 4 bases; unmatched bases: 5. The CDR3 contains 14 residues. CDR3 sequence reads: CASSDRGPGETQYF. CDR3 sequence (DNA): TGTGCCAGCAGCGACAGGGGGCCCGGAGAGACCCAGTACTTC.

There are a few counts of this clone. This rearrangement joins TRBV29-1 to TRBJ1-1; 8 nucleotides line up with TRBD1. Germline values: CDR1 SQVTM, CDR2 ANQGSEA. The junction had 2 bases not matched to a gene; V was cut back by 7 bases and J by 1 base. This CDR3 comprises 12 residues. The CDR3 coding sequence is TGCAGCGGCGGACAGGGGAACACTGAAGCTTTCTTT. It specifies CSGGQGNTEAFF. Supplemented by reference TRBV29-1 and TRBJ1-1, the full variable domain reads SAVISQKPSRDICQRGTSLTIQCQVDSQVTMMFWYRQQPGQSLTLIATANQGSEATYESGFVIDKFPISRPNLTFSTLTVSNMSPEDSSIYLCSGGQGNTEAFFGQGTRLTVV.

The CDR3 region has the DNA TGTGCCAGCAGTGAACAGGGGCTAGGCTATGGCTACACCTTC. Translation gives CASSEQGLGYGYTF. This chain connects TRBV2 to TRBJ1-2; the D gene is possibly TRBD1 (6 bases). The CDR3 is made up of 14 amino acids. Trimming left V 2 bases short and J 4 bases short, with 11 bases between. The germline gives CDR1 SNHLY, CDR2 FYNNEI.

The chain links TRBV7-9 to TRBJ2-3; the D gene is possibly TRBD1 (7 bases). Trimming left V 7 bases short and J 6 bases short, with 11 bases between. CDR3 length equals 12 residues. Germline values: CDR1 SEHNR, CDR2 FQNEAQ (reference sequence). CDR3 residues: CASTGGGDTQYF. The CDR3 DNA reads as TGTGCCAGCACAGGAGGGGGCGATACGCAGTATTTT.

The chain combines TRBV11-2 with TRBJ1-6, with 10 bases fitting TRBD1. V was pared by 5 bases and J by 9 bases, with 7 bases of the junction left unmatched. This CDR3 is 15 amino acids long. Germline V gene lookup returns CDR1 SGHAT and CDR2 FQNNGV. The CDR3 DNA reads TGTGCCAGCAGCCAGGGACAGGGGTTTGGTTCACCCCTCCACTTT. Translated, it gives CASSQGQGFGSPLHF.

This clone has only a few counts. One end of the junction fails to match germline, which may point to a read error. The chain's CDR3 is CASSLRDGSGNTIYF. The CDR3 nucleotides are TGTGCTAGCAGCTTGAGGGACGGCTCTGGAAACACCATATATTTT. The chain carries TRBV7-7 and TRBJ1-3; maybe TRBD1 (5 bases). CDR1 is SSHAT, CDR2 FNYEAQ, per germline (reference sequence). The CDR3 contains 15 residues.

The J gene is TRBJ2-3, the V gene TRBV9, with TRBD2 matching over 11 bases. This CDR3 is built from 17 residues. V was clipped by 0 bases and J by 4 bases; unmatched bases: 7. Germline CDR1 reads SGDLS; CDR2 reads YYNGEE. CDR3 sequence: CASSVEVSGGAADTQYF. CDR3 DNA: TGTGCCAGCAGCGTAGAGGTTAGCGGGGGGGCGGCAGATACGCAGTATTTT. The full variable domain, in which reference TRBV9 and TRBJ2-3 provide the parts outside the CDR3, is DSGVTQTPKHLITATGQRVTLRCSPRSGDLSVYWYQQSLDQGLQFLIQYYNGEERAKGNILERFSAQQFPDLHSELNLSSLELGDSALYFCASSVEVSGGAADTQYFGPGTRLTVL.

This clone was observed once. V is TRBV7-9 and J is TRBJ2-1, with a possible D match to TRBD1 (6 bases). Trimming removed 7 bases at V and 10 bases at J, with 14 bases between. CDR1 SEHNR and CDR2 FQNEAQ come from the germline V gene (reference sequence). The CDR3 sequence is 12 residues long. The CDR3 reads CASTQGPREQFF. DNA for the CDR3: TGTGCCAGCACCCAGGGGCCCCGGGAGCAGTTCTTC.

The DNA for the CDR3 is TGTGCCAGCAGTCACAGGGGGTTAGACTACGAGCAGTACTTC. It codes for CASSHRGLDYEQYF. This chain joins TRBV27 and TRBJ2-7, with 8 nucleotides matching TRBD1. The germline CDR1 and CDR2 sequences are MNHEY and SMNVEV (reference sequence). The V gene end was trimmed by 5 bases and the J gene end by 3 bases; junction bases not matched to a gene: 6. This CDR3 spans 14 amino acids.

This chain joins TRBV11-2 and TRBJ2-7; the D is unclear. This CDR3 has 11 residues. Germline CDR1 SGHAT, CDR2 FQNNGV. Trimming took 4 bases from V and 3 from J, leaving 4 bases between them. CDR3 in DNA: TGTGCCAGCAGCTCCGACTACGAGCAGTACTTC. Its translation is CASSSDYEQYF. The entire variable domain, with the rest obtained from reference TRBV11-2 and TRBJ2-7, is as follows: EAGVAQSPRYKIIEKRQSVAFWCNPISGHATLYWYQQILGQGPKLLIQFQNNGVVDDSQLPKDRFSAERLKGVDSTLKIQPAKLEDSAVYLCASSSDYEQYFGPGTRLTVT.

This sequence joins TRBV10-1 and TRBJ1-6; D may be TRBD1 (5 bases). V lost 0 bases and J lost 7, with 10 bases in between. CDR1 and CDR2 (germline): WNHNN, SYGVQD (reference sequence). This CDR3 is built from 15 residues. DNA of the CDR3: TGCGCCAGCAGTGAGTCGGGGGTCGCGAATTCACCCCTCCACTTT. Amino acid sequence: CASSESGVANSPLHF.

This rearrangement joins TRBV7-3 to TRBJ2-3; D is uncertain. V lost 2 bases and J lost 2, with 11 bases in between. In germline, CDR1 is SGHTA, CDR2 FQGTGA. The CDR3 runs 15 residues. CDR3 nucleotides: TGTGCCAGCAGCTTAGGTCTCGGTACCACAGATACGCAGTATTTT. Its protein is CASSLGLGTTDTQYF.

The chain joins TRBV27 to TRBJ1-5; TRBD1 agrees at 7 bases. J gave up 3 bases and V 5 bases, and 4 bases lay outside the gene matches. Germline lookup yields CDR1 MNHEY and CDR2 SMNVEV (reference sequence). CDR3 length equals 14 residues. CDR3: CASSRDSLNQPQHF. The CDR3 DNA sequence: TGTGCCAGCAGTCGGGACAGCCTCAATCAGCCCCAGCATTTT.